The entry below gives a single T cell receptor (beta chain) sequence along with its context. As yet, its antigen is unknown. The unexposed donors gave CD4+ T cells in about 2010-2019, prior to COVID-19. The sample belongs to a study of CD4 T cells in relation to SARS-CoV-2 and coronaviruses. Across the whole study: Shared crossreactive spike epitopes were mapped to their HLA restriction.

General study points: Each donor contributed either pre-pandemic or post-infection samples, not both.

TCRdb's copy holds only in-frame clones and misses some; the assay was immunoSEQ multiplex PCR. Among 65,000 or so clones listed, about 87% were seen once. CDR1 is GTSNPN, CDR2 SVGIG, per germline (reference sequence). Trimming shortened V by 2 bases and J by 3 bases, and 14 bases separated the two germline ends. The CDR3 is 15 amino acids. This rearrangement joins TRBV30 to TRBJ1-3, with TRBD1 as a possible D gene (5 bases). The sequencing input was memory CD4+ T cells from PBMCs. The clonotype was recovered from a human donor in good health. In DNA form, the CDR3 reads TGTGCCTGGAGTCTCCCCTCGGGGGGTGGAAACACCATATATTTT. It is translated as CAWSLPSGGGNTIYF.